These 32 T cell receptor beta chains share one sample of origin, sequenced in a study of regulatory T cells in long-lasting Graves disease. The time point was: newly diagnosed GD, antithyroid drugs for less than 3 months. Extracted RNA from PBMCs served as the source of the TCR library. For TCR beta, libraries came from iRepertoire HTBI primers and Arm-PCR of CDR3 regions. TCRdb re-called the multiplex PCR reads through MiXCR, storing one row per CDR3 protein. The table includes 350,000 to 500,000 distinct CDR3 sequences, around 15% detected once. This same sample was also taken into another study, of T cells in Graves' hyperthyroidism and ophthalmopathy.

The source material was peripheral blood mononuclear cells (PBMCs), sampled at new diagnosis, from a patient treated with antithyroid drugs. These receptors came from a woman aged 45-65 years with Graves disease.

This clonotype was seen a few times. For the CDR3, the DNA is TGCAGTGCTAGAGTCTTAGGCGGGAGCTCCCCAGAGACCCAGTACTTC. Its translation: CSARVLGGSSPETQYF. This chain links TRBV20-1 with TRBJ2-1; TRBD2 aligns across 7 bases. The assigned J gene may be wrong: the sequence end matches TRBJ2-5 better. There are 16 residues in the CDR3. CDR1 is DFQATT, CDR2 SNEGSKA, per germline (reference sequence).

The J gene is TRBJ2-4, the V gene TRBV28; 9 positions match TRBD2. This CDR3 region has 18 residues. Germline loops: CDR1 MDHEN, CDR2 SYDVKM. V trimming: 2 bases; J trimming: 0 bases; junction bases outside the gene matches: 8. The CDR3 DNA follows: TGTGCCAGCAGTTTACCCCCAGCGGGAGGTCTAGCCAAAAACATTCAGTACTTC. It translates to CASSLPPAGGLAKNIQYF.

This clonotype turned up a few times. This rearrangement joins TRBV4-1 to TRBJ1-2, with D possibly TRBD1 on 5 matching bases. The CDR3 has 14 amino acids. CDR1 MGHRA and CDR2 YSYEKL come from the germline V gene. V gave up 1 base and J gave up 7 bases, with 13 bases separating them. The chain's CDR3 is CASSQAERGSGYTF. The CDR3 region has the DNA TGCGCCAGCAGCCAAGCTGAGAGGGGTAGTGGCTACACCTTC.

This clonotype was observed many times. The genes are TRBV28 and TRBJ2-7, with TRBD2 matching 10 bases. The CDR3 is 18 residues long. J was trimmed by 6 bases and V by 1 base; bases with no gene match: 15. The germline CDR1 and CDR2 sequences are MDHEN and SYDVKM. Written as DNA, the CDR3 is TGTGCCAGCAGTTTATTCGAGCGGGGGGGTAGGAGGGGTGGCGAGCAGTACTTC. Its protein product is CASSLFERGGRRGGEQYF.

This clonotype has a handful of counts. The V gene is TRBV19, the J gene TRBJ2-3, with 11 bases aligning to TRBD2. V was pared by 5 bases and J by 6 bases, with 4 bases of the junction left unmatched. The CDR3 is 14 residues long. Per the germline V gene, CDR1 is LNHDA and CDR2 is SQIVND (reference sequence). The CDR3 loop is CASSLLAGVDTQYF. CDR3 in DNA: TGTGCCAGTAGTCTACTAGCGGGAGTGGATACGCAGTATTTT.

This clonotype has just a few counts. The V call is TRBV12-3 or TRBV12-4, the J call TRBJ2-5; D gene unclear. V was pared by 3 bases and J by 4 bases, with 6 bases between. CDR3 length equals 12 residues. Written as DNA, the CDR3 is TGTGCCAGCAGTTTTCATGCAGAGACCCAGTACTTC. Its translation: CASSFHAETQYF.

This clonotype was picked up a small number of times. With a much larger clone just one base away, this may be a read error. The chain combines TRBV27 with TRBJ2-1, with D possibly TRBD2 on 6 matching bases. The CDR3 runs 16 residues. V was pared by 2 bases and J by 3 bases, with 14 bases between. The V gene's germline CDR1 is MNHEY and CDR2 SMNVEV (reference sequence). In DNA, the CDR3 is TGTGCCAGCAGTTTAACTGGCGGGGTAGGCTACAATGAGCAGTTCTTC. Its protein is CASSLTGGVGYNEQFF.

In its sample, this clonotype was seen many times. The rearrangement links TRBV27 to TRBJ2-1, with a possible D match to TRBD1 (5 bases). CDR3 size: 19 residues. Deletions cut 2 bases from V and 4 bases from J, with 24 bases between. The V gene's germline CDR1 is MNHEY and CDR2 SMNVEV (reference sequence). The DNA of the CDR3 is TGTGCCAGCAGTTTAGGGAAGGGGATCGTATCTGACCTATACAATGAGCAGTTCTTC. Translated: CASSLGKGIVSDLYNEQFF.

This clonotype was seen a few times. In DNA form, the CDR3 reads TGTGCCAGCAGCCAAGAAGAGACTAGCGGGGCCGAGGGCACCGGGGAGCTGTTTTTT. Translation: CASSQEETSGAEGTGELFF. The chain joins TRBV3-1 to TRBJ2-2, with TRBD2 matching 11 bases. CDR1 and CDR2 (germline): LGHDT, YNNKEL (reference sequence). The junction had 10 bases not matched to a gene; V was cut back by 0 bases and J by 4 bases. The CDR3 runs to 19 residues.

This clonotype was seen at least ten times. A junction end diverges from the germline sequence, so it may reflect a read error. The chain recombines TRBV5-1 with TRBJ2-1; 7 nucleotides agree with TRBD1. CDR1 SGHRS and CDR2 YFSETQ come from the germline V gene. The CDR3 totals 15 residues. DNA for the CDR3: TGTGCCAGCAGCCAGACCGGGACAGTTTACAATGAGCAGTTCTTC. This gives the protein CASSQTGTVYNEQFF.

The chain carries TRBV28 and TRBJ2-4; tentatively, D is TRBD1 (7 bases). Trimming pared 6 bases from V and 0 bases from J, leaving 18 bases between. Looked up from germline, CDR1 is MDHEN and CDR2 is SYDVKM. This CDR3 contains 17 residues. Here the CDR3 reads CASSRGTAKLAKNIQYF. In DNA form, the CDR3 reads TGTGCCAGCAGCCGCGGGACAGCGAAGCTAGCCAAAAACATTCAGTACTTC.

This clonotype was found many times. The rearrangement joins TRBV11-2 to TRBJ1-4; D gene unclear. Germline lookup yields CDR1 SGHAT and CDR2 FQNNGV. The CDR3 has 14 residues. The V and J ends lost 1 base and 8 bases respectively, with 11 bases between them. The CDR3 DNA is TGTGCCAGCAGCTTAGCGAGGCGAGGAGAAAAACTGTTTTTT. Translating gives CASSLARRGEKLFF. The entire variable domain, with the rest obtained from reference TRBV11-2 and TRBJ1-4, is as follows: EAGVAQSPRYKIIEKRQSVAFWCNPISGHATLYWYQQILGQGPKLLIQFQNNGVVDDSQLPKDRFSAERLKGVDSTLKIQPAKLEDSAVYLCASSLARRGEKLFFGSGTQLSVL.

To note about this clonotype: One base away lies a much larger clone, so this may be a sequencing read error. This chain links TRBV27 with TRBJ2-1; 10 nucleotides match TRBD2. There are 14 residues in the CDR3. In germline, CDR1 is MNHEY, CDR2 SMNVEV (reference sequence). CDR3 DNA sequence: TGTCCCAGCAGTTTAAGCGGGAGGGTTCGAGAGCAGTTCTTC. Translated, it gives CPSSLSGRVREQFF.

This clonotype appeared many times. The chain is built from TRBV5-1 and TRBJ2-2; 14 nucleotides line up with TRBD2. The V gene end was trimmed by 7 bases and the J gene end by 6 bases; junction bases not matched to a gene: 2. Germline V gene sequence: CDR1 SGHRS, CDR2 YFSETQ. The CDR3 runs to 14 residues. In DNA form, the CDR3 reads TGCGCCAGCGGGACTAGCGGGAGCTCCGGGGAGCTGTTTTTT. Its translation: CASGTSGSSGELFF. Variable domain in full (rest from reference TRBV5-1 and TRBJ2-2): KAGVTQTPRYLIKTRGQQVTLSCSPISGHRSVSWYQQTPGQGLQFLFEYFSETQRNKGNFPGRFSGRQFSNSRSEMNVSTLELGDSALYLCASGTSGSSGELFFGEGSRLTVL.

There are many counts of this clonotype. The chain's CDR3 is CASSLSQGLFEQYF. DNA of the CDR3: TGTGCCAGCAGCTTGAGTCAGGGGTTGTTCGAGCAGTACTTC. The chain employs TRBV5-5 and TRBJ2-7; perhaps TRBD1 as D (6 bases). Trimming shortened V by 1 base and J by 6 bases, and 14 bases separated the two germline ends. CDR3 length: 14 amino acids. The germline V gene encodes CDR1 SGHKS and CDR2 YYEKEE (reference sequence).

In its sample, this clonotype was seen many times. CDR3 sequence: CASSEYAGRQETQYF. The CDR3 DNA reads TGTGCCAGCAGTGAATACGCGGGACGGCAAGAGACCCAGTACTTC. J is TRBJ2-5 and V is TRBV2; D perhaps matches TRBD2 (6 bases). The CDR3 totals 15 residues. Germline V gene data show CDR1 as SNHLY and CDR2 as FYNNEI. V lost 2 bases and J 2 bases, leaving 12 bases between the germline ends.

The chain couples TRBV19 to TRBJ2-6, with D possibly being TRBD1 or TRBD2 (5 bases each). Germline V gene data show CDR1 as LNHDA and CDR2 as SQIVND (reference sequence). CDR3 size: 19 residues. The ends were cut back, 5 bases at V and 0 bases at J, with 20 bases in the middle. The CDR3 sequence: CASSVPGPNRSSGANVLTF. DNA for the CDR3: TGTGCCAGTAGTGTCCCGGGACCCAACAGGAGCTCTGGGGCCAACGTCCTGACTTTC. The whole variable domain, filled in from reference TRBV19 and TRBJ2-6, reads DGGITQSPKYLFRKEGQNVTLSCEQNLNHDAMYWYRQDPGQGLRLIYYSQIVNDFQKGDIAEGYSVSREKKESFPLTVTSAQKNPTAFYLCASSVPGPNRSSGANVLTFGAGSRLTVL.

There are many counts of this clonotype. The chain has TRBV12-3 or TRBV12-4 and TRBJ2-3; TRBD2 aligns across 8 bases. The CDR3 runs 15 residues. V shed 7 bases, J shed 3 bases, and the junction held 9 bases outside the gene matches. The CDR3 nucleotides are TGTGCCAGCACCCCTCTGGCGGGAGGAACAGATACGCAGTATTTT. This translates into CASTPLAGGTDTQYF.

This clonotype came up many times. This rearrangement joins TRBV2 to TRBJ2-7; weak D call: TRBD2 (5 bases). V was trimmed by 3 bases and J by 5 bases, leaving 14 bases between them. Germline CDR1 SNHLY, CDR2 FYNNEI. This CDR3 comprises 14 residues. This CDR3 is CASSEGRGRDEQYF. The CDR3 DNA reads TGTGCCAGCAGTGAGGGTCGAGGGAGAGACGAGCAGTACTTC.

Ten or more counts support this clonotype. CDR3 loop: CASSVGGGVGDEQYF. CDR3 nucleotides: TGTGCCAGCAGCGTAGGGGGCGGCGTTGGAGACGAGCAGTACTTC. V usage is TRBV11-3 and J usage is TRBJ2-7, with TRBD1 matching over 7 bases. The CDR3 runs 15 residues. The trim removed 5 bases at V and 5 bases at J, leaving 12 bases unmatched. Germline CDR1 SGHNT, CDR2 YENEEA.

Ten or more counts support this clonotype. This chain links TRBV28 with TRBJ2-7; D may be TRBD1 or TRBD2 (6 bases each). The germline V and J ends were trimmed by 7 bases and 0 bases, with 16 bases remaining between them. Germline V gene lookup returns CDR1 MDHEN and CDR2 SYDVKM. The CDR3 covers 15 residues. CDR3 coding DNA: TGTGCCAGCACCTTGGGGGGCTTGAGCTCCTACGAGCAGTACTTC. Its protein is CASTLGGLSSYEQYF. The variable domain in full, completed from reference TRBV28 and TRBJ2-7, reads DVKVTQSSRYLVKRTGEKVFLECVQDMDHENMFWYRQDPGLGLRLIYFSYDVKMKEKGDIPEGYSVSREKKERFSLILESASTNQTSMYLCASTLGGLSSYEQYFGPGTRLTVT.

The chain has TRBV5-1 and TRBJ2-1, with D unresolved. With 1 base removed from V and 6 bases from J, the gap between germline ends came to 14 bases. This CDR3 is 15 amino acids long. Germline assignment: CDR1 SGHRS and CDR2 YFSETQ. CDR3 loop: CASSLKWVLGNEQFF. Written as DNA, the CDR3 is TGCGCCAGCAGCTTGAAGTGGGTATTAGGCAATGAGCAGTTCTTC.

This clonotype came up many times. J is TRBJ2-1 and V is TRBV20-1, with 7 bases lining up with TRBD2. V shed 1 base, J shed 0 bases, and the junction held 6 bases outside the gene matches. Germline assignment: CDR1 DFQATT and CDR2 SNEGSKA (reference sequence). CDR3 length: 16 amino acids. The CDR3 sequence is CSARVWDYRSYNEQFF. DNA for the CDR3: TGCAGTGCTAGAGTCTGGGACTACCGCTCCTACAATGAGCAGTTCTTC.

Many counts were recorded for this clonotype. The rearrangement uses TRBV28 and TRBJ2-3; D remains ambiguous. The CDR3 is 16 residues long. Per the germline V gene, CDR1 is MDHEN and CDR2 is SYDVKM. Trimming took 3 bases from V and 0 from J, leaving 13 bases between them. Here the CDR3 DNA reads TGTGCCAGCAGTTTTTTTGGCTACCAGAGCACAGATACGCAGTATTTT. Residues: CASSFFGYQSTDTQYF.

This clonotype was seen at least ten times. The V and J genes are TRBV18 and TRBJ2-7; 9 nucleotides agree with TRBD2. The germline V gene has CDR1 KGHSH and CDR2 LQKENI. The ends lost 0 bases at V and 0 bases at J; junction bases unmatched: 3. The CDR3 covers 16 residues. The CDR3 region is CASSPPLAGSSYEQYF. For the CDR3, the DNA is TGTGCCAGCTCACCACCCCTAGCGGGGAGCTCCTACGAGCAGTACTTC.

This rearrangement joins TRBV20-1 to TRBJ1-2; tentatively, D is TRBD1 (6 bases). In germline, CDR1 is DFQATT, CDR2 SNEGSKA (reference sequence). This CDR3 comprises 11 residues. V lost 5 bases and J 6 bases, leaving 10 bases between the germline ends. Here the CDR3 DNA reads TGCAGTGCTGGCGGGGGGCATGGCTACACCTTC. Residues: CSAGGGHGYTF.

Many counts were recorded for this clonotype. This sequence joins TRBV5-1 and TRBJ2-1; maybe TRBD2 (6 bases). V was clipped by 1 base and J by 8 bases, with 16 bases between them. The CDR3 extends over 15 amino acids. Germline CDR1 and CDR2: SGHRS and YFSETQ. CDR3 sequence: CASSLSRDAGHEQFF. The CDR3 coding sequence is TGCGCCAGCAGCTTGTCGCGGGACGCCGGTCATGAGCAGTTCTTC.

This clonotype has at least ten counts. The genes are TRBV9 and TRBJ2-1; D is unresolved. Germline V lookup: CDR1 SGDLS, CDR2 YYNGEE. V shed 0 bases and J shed 7 bases, with 11 bases lying between them. The CDR3 has 14 amino acids. This chain's CDR3 is CASSVDGLSNEQFF. CDR3 nucleotide sequence: TGTGCCAGCAGCGTAGACGGGCTGTCGAATGAGCAGTTCTTC.

This clonotype was recorded at least ten times. The CDR3 nucleotides are TGCGCCAGCAGCCTGAGACCGGGACAGAACACTGAAGCTTTCTTT. It translates to CASSLRPGQNTEAFF. The V and J genes are TRBV5-1 and TRBJ1-1; perhaps TRBD1 as D (6 bases). The CDR3 covers 15 residues. V lost 4 bases, J lost 1 base, and 14 bases lay in between. Germline V gives CDR1 SGHRS, CDR2 YFSETQ. Full variable domain (outside the CDR3, taken from reference TRBV5-1 and TRBJ1-1): KAGVTQTPRYLIKTRGQQVTLSCSPISGHRSVSWYQQTPGQGLQFLFEYFSETQRNKGNFPGRFSGRQFSNSRSEMNVSTLELGDSALYLCASSLRPGQNTEAFFGQGTRLTVV.

V and J are TRBV10-2 and TRBJ2-2; the D gene is possibly TRBD2 (6 bases). V lost 7 bases, J lost 3 bases, and 15 bases lay in between. Germline assignment: CDR1 WSHSY and CDR2 SAAADI. The CDR3 sequence is 15 residues long. The DNA for the CDR3 is TGCGCCAGCATGCGGGGTTTTAAGGACACCGGGGAGCTGTTTTTT. Encoded protein: CASMRGFKDTGELFF.

This clonotype was counted between two and nine times. The genes are TRBV2 and TRBJ1-1; no clear D. V was shortened by 8 bases and J by 2 bases, with 12 bases between the two germline ends. The CDR3 is 13 residues long. Germline lookup yields CDR1 SNHLY and CDR2 FYNNEI. The CDR3 here is CASVRRENTEAFF. The CDR3 bases are TGTGCCAGCGTCCGCCGGGAAAACACTGAAGCTTTCTTT.

This clonotype has at least ten counts. The chain carries TRBV18 and TRBJ1-2; D perhaps matches TRBD1 (6 bases). The germline V gene has CDR1 KGHSH and CDR2 LQKENI. V gave up 2 bases and J gave up 7 bases, with 11 bases separating them. The CDR3 consists of 13 residues. The CDR3 DNA reads TGTGCCAGCTCACCATCGGGGGGCGGTGGCTACACCTTC. Residues: CASSPSGGGGYTF.